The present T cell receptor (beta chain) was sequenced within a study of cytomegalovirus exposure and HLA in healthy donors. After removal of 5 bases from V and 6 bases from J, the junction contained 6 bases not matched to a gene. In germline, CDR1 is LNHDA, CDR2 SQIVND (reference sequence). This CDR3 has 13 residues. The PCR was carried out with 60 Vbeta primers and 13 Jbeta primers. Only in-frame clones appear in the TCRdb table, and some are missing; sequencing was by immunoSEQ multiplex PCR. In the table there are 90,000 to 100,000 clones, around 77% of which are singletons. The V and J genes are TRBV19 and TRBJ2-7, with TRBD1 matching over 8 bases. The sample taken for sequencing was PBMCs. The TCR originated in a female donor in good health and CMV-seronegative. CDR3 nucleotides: TGTGCCAGTAGTTTCCAGGGGGCACGCGAGCAGTACTTC. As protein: CASSFQGAREQYF.